The next 16 T cell receptor beta chains were all read from a single sample in a study of blood T cells in healthy people across ages. A second PCR of roughly 7 to 11 cycles used a sample-barcoded 5' primer and a J-beta primer mix. Via MiXCR, TCRdb re-called the 5' RACE reads, giving one row per CDR3 protein. The table includes roughly 1.4 million distinct CDR3 sequences, approximately 59% detected once. The specimen was blood. Every receptor here comes from a man between 18 and 29 years old in good health.

This clonotype appeared a few times. This sequence joins TRBV6-6 and TRBJ2-6; D is uncertain. From germline, CDR1 is MNHNY and CDR2 SVGAGI (reference sequence). Trimming removed 10 bases at V and 2 bases at J, with 9 bases between. The CDR3 covers 13 residues. CDR3 coding DNA: TGTGCCACGCCATCGGCTGGGGCCAACGTCCTGACTTTC. Amino acid sequence: CATPSAGANVLTF.

This clonotype was detected a few times. The CDR3 nucleotides read TGCAGCGACCGGGACAGGGGGTTTGGCTACACCTTC. This encodes CSDRDRGFGYTF. V and J are TRBV29-1 and TRBJ1-2, with TRBD1 identical over 11 bases. The germline V gene has CDR1 SQVTM and CDR2 ANQGSEA. The CDR3 contains 12 residues. Trimming removed 7 bases from V and 7 bases from J; junction bases left unmatched: 5.

CDR3 nucleotides: TGTGCCAGCAGCTTAGGGGGCTTTAGTGGGCAGTACTTC. This codes for CASSLGGFSGQYF. The chain joins TRBV7-2 to TRBJ2-7; a possible D gene is TRBD1 (5 bases). Germline V gives CDR1 SGHTA, CDR2 FQGNSA. The CDR3 is 13 residues long. V was clipped by 1 base and J by 9 bases, with 13 bases between them.

The chain joins TRBV6-5 to TRBJ2-7; 13 positions agree with TRBD2. The ends lost 5 bases at V and 6 bases at J; junction bases unmatched: 4. The CDR3 length is 14 residues. Germline lookup yields CDR1 MNHEY and CDR2 SVGAGI. The CDR3 DNA reads as TGTGCCAGCAGTGAACGGACTAGCGGGAGCGAGCAGTACTTC. Translating gives CASSERTSGSEQYF.

The chain links TRBV2 to TRBJ2-4, with unresolved D. The DNA end favors TRBJ2-5, so the J call may be wrong. There are 15 residues in the CDR3. Germline V gene data show CDR1 as SNHLY and CDR2 as FYNNEI. The CDR3 loop reads CASSEVGNPRGTQYF. The CDR3 nucleotides are TGTGCCAGCAGTGAGGTCGGCAACCCGAGAGGGACCCAGTACTTC.

The J gene is TRBJ1-5, the V gene TRBV27, with 7 nucleotides matching TRBD1. CDR1 and CDR2 from the germline V gene are MNHEY and SMNVEV (reference sequence). This CDR3 is 16 amino acids long. V lost 3 bases to trimming and J lost 4 bases; unmatched junction nucleotides: 9. CDR3 residues: CASSLTGSISNQPQHF. The CDR3 DNA reads TGTGCCAGCAGTTTGACAGGGTCCATTTCAAATCAGCCCCAGCATTTT.

With regard to this clonotype: Sequence at one end of the junction differs from germline and may be a read error. The chain links TRBV7-9 to TRBJ2-7; TRBD1 agrees at 9 bases. The CDR3 spans 13 residues. Per the germline V gene, CDR1 is SEHNR and CDR2 is FQNEAQ (reference sequence). CDR3 sequence (DNA): TGTGCCAGCCGGACAGGGGAGGGGGACGAACAGTACTTC. This translates into CASRTGEGDEQYF.

The chain carries TRBV6-6 and TRBJ2-1, with D unclear. The CDR3 is 14 amino acids. The germline V gene encodes CDR1 MNHNY and CDR2 SVGAGI (reference sequence). V gave up 0 bases and J gave up 7 bases, with 10 bases separating them. CDR3 DNA: TGTGCCAGCAGTTACTCGATAGTGGGGAATGAGCAGTTCTTC. Translation gives CASSYSIVGNEQFF.

This chain joins TRBV5-1 and TRBJ2-3; D remains unclear. V was shortened by 4 bases and J by 5 bases, with 5 bases between the two germline ends. The germline V gene encodes CDR1 SGHRS and CDR2 YFSETQ. The CDR3 extends over 11 amino acids. This chain's CDR3 is CASSMEDTQYF. The DNA of the CDR3 is TGCGCCAGCAGCATGGAAGATACGCAGTATTTT.

The chain is built from TRBV30 and TRBJ2-5; D remains ambiguous. Germline CDR1 GTSNPN, CDR2 SVGIG (reference sequence). This CDR3 spans 13 amino acids. V was trimmed by 2 bases and J by 11 bases, leaving 18 bases between them. CDR3: CAWSPGIKGEQYF. The CDR3 DNA reads TGTGCCTGGAGTCCAGGTATTAAAGGAGAGCAGTACTTC.

This clonotype was counted between two and nine times. One end of the junction is discordant with germline, which a read error may explain. J is TRBJ2-1 and V is TRBV7-6; 14 nucleotides agree with TRBD2. Germline CDR1 SGHVS, CDR2 FNYEAQ. CDR3 length equals 16 residues. CDR3 in DNA: TGTGCTAGCAGCTCCAGACTAGCGGGAGGGCCCAATGAGCAGTTCTTC. Its translation: CASSSRLAGGPNEQFF.

The chain recombines TRBV10-2 with TRBJ1-5; D remains unclear. Deletions cut 0 bases from V and 0 bases from J, with 9 bases between. Per the germline V gene, CDR1 is WSHSY and CDR2 is SAAADI. This CDR3 has 16 amino acids. The CDR3 spells CASSESGHYSNQPQHF. CDR3 nucleotides: TGCGCCAGCAGTGAGTCAGGCCATTATAGCAATCAGCCCCAGCATTTT.

This clonotype was recorded a few times. The chain combines TRBV7-2 with TRBJ1-5; 7 positions agree with TRBD1. The trim removed 3 bases at V and 1 base at J, leaving 6 bases unmatched. The CDR3 loop spans 16 amino acids. CDR1 is SGHTA and CDR2 is FQGNSA in the germline V gene. The CDR3 sequence: CASSLVTGVSNQPQHF. The CDR3 region has the DNA TGTGCCAGCAGCTTGGTAACAGGGGTAAGCAATCAGCCCCAGCATTTT.

V gene TRBV7-2 combines with J gene TRBJ1-2; possibly TRBD1 for D (5 bases). Looked up from germline, CDR1 is SGHTA and CDR2 is FQGNSA. CDR3 size: 13 residues. Trimming pared 3 bases from V and 7 bases from J, leaving 12 bases between. The CDR3 sequence: CASSLGRAVGYTF. As DNA, the CDR3 is TGTGCCAGCAGCTTGGGCAGGGCGGTTGGCTACACCTTC.

This chain connects TRBV7-2 to TRBJ2-2; D is unclear. V lost 0 bases to trimming and J lost 4 bases, with 12 bases between them. The CDR3 has 16 amino acids. Germline loops: CDR1 SGHTA, CDR2 FQGNSA. This chain's CDR3 is CASSLASTKRTGELFF. Here the CDR3 DNA reads TGTGCCAGCAGCTTAGCTTCAACAAAACGCACCGGGGAGCTGTTTTTT.

This clonotype was seen a handful of times. The genes are TRBV20-1 and TRBJ2-7; D is undetermined. Germline loops: CDR1 DFQATT, CDR2 SNEGSKA (reference sequence). Between the trimmed V and J ends, which lost 1 base and 0 bases, there was a span of 7 bases. This CDR3 spans 13 amino acids. The DNA of the CDR3 is TGCAGTGCTAGAGCCTGGAGCTCCTACGAGCAGTACTTC. It codes for CSARAWSSYEQYF.